These T cell receptor beta chains were read from a single sample in a study of early T cells in non-severe SARS-CoV-2 infection. TCRdb re-called the 5' RACE reads with MiXCR, one entry per CDR3 protein. The profile covers under 85,000 distinct CDR3 sequences, with 9.5% appearing a single time and about 6.1% taken by the ten largest. Sequenced: whole blood. Receptors originate from an adult who was a healthcare worker with PCR-confirmed SARS-CoV-2 infection or an uninfected control (not recorded which). The CDR3 runs from the conserved cysteine through the conserved F or W. D genes are given only for firm matches. Part of the rows lack a size; the others show once, few, many or a class for expanded clones.

j_call v_call cdr3_length clone_size d_call cdr3_nt cdr3_aa
TRBJ2-7 TRBV19 12 - - TGTGCCAGTAGTCTCGACAGGCGCGAGCAGTACTTC CASSLDRREQYF
TRBJ2-2 TRBV11-3 15 many - TGTGCCAGCCAACCGGGACCTGCGAGCACCGGGGAGCTGTTTTTT CASQPGPASTGELFF
TRBJ2-1 TRBV6-6 15 - TRBD2 TGTGCCAGCAGCACAAGCGGGGGGCAATACAATGAGCAGTTCTTC CASSTSGGQYNEQFF
TRBJ2-7 TRBV19 14 - - TGTGCCGTTCAAAGTCAGGGTAACTCCTACGAGCAGTACTTC CAVQSQGNSYEQYF
TRBJ2-1 TRBV7-6 12 many - TGTGCCAGCAGTCTCGGCTACAATGAGCAGTTCTTC CASSLGYNEQFF
TRBJ2-2 TRBV12-3/TRBV12-4 14 many TRBD1 TGTGCCAGCAGTTTTGACAGGGCCCACGGGGAGCTGTTTTTT CASSFDRAHGELFF
TRBJ2-2 TRBV19 12 many TRBD1 TGTGCCAGTAGCGACAGGGCCGGGGAGCTGTTTTTT CASSDRAGELFF
TRBJ2-2 TRBV6-1 14 once - TGTGCCAGCACGGACGGCCCGAACACCGGGGAGCTGTTTTTT CASTDGPNTGELFF
TRBJ2-1 TRBV6-1 15 few - TGTGCCAGCAGCGTTCCCGTAAACTCCTACAATGAGCAGTTCTTC CASSVPVNSYNEQFF
TRBJ1-5 TRBV19 12 many - TGTGCCAGGTTACCAGGGTCTCAGCCCCAGCATTTT CARLPGSQPQHF
TRBJ2-3 TRBV27 14 many - TGTGCCAGCAGTTCAGGACAGACCACAGATACGCAGTATTTT CASSSGQTTDTQYF
TRBJ2-5 TRBV7-9 13 few - TGTGCCAGCAGCTTAGGGATCCAAGAGACCCAGTACTTC CASSLGIQETQYF
TRBJ1-5 TRBV7-9 17 many TRBD1 TGTGCCAGCAGCCCCGGGACAGGCCCCGTTAGGGATCAGCCCCAGCATTTT CASSPGTGPVRDQPQHF
TRBJ2-5 TRBV4-3 17 - TRBD2 TGCGCCAGCAGCCTCAACCTTCGACTAGCGGGAGAAGAGACCCAGTACTTC CASSLNLRLAGEETQYF
TRBJ2-2 TRBV20-1 15 many - TGCAGTGCTAGAGGTTTAGGGGGTAACACCGGGGAGCTGTTTTTT CSARGLGGNTGELFF
TRBJ2-7 TRBV5-1 14 many - TGCGCCAGCAGCTTGGGAGACAAGCCCTACGAGCAGTACTTC CASSLGDKPYEQYF